The clone carrying this TCR beta chain was picked up one time. Its antigen is undetermined. This sample stems from a study of glioma-infiltrating T cells. There are 13 residues in the CDR3. Germline V gene lookup returns CDR1 MNHEY and CDR2 SVGAGI. Trimming pared 5 bases from V and 3 bases from J, leaving 10 bases between. The iRepertoire nested amplicon-rescue multiplex PCR amplified TCR alpha and beta CDR3s from RNA. For one-step reverse transcription and amplification, about 85-400 ng of tissue mRNA or PBMC total RNA was used. TCRdb processed the multiplex PCR reads anew with MiXCR; each CDR3 protein has one entry. The table lists some 18,000 distinct CDR3 sequences, 55% to 75% of them singletons. General study points: Gliomas, especially low-grade, showed above-expected tissue-blood divergence; non-neoplastic patients showed below.

This sequence originates from a human donor with low-grade glioma or glioblastoma, undergoing nonglioma brain surgery, or in good health (not recorded which). The genes are TRBV6-5 and TRBJ1-1; D is uncertain. The sequencing sample was made of glioma tissue, nonneoplastic brain tissue, or PBMCs (not recorded which). CDR3 sequence: CASSRASDTEAFF. DNA of the CDR3: TGTGCCAGCAGTAGGGCTTCGGACACTGAAGCTTTCTTT.